Below, 23 T cell receptor beta chains from the same sample are listed, as sequenced in a study of early T cells in non-severe SARS-CoV-2 infection. Using its own MiXCR run on the 5' RACE reads, TCRdb lists one record per CDR3 protein. The sample contains 35,000 to 40,000 distinct CDR3 sequences, over 3.5% of which appear only once. Input material: whole blood. The receptors come from an adult who was a healthcare worker with PCR-confirmed SARS-CoV-2 infection or an uninfected control (not recorded which).

The table lists this clonotype with many counts. The V and J genes are TRBV28 and TRBJ1-6; no reliable D call. Germline CDR1 and CDR2: MDHEN and SYDVKM. This CDR3 has 16 amino acids. V shed 5 bases and J shed 7 bases, with 18 bases lying between them. CDR3 region: CASSMLRVLRNSPLHF. The CDR3 DNA sequence: TGTGCCAGCAGTATGTTGAGGGTGTTAAGAAATTCACCCCTCCACTTT. Variable domain in full (rest from reference TRBV28 and TRBJ1-6): DVKVTQSSRYLVKRTGEKVFLECVQDMDHENMFWYRQDPGLGLRLIYFSYDVKMKEKGDIPEGYSVSREKKERFSLILESASTNQTSMYLCASSMLRVLRNSPLHFGNGTRLTVT.

This clonotype occurred a few times. The chain combines TRBV24-1 with TRBJ2-1; TRBD1 might be the D (5 bases). CDR3 length: 11 amino acids. The germline V and J ends were trimmed by 5 bases and 12 bases, with 10 bases remaining between them. Germline V gene data show CDR1 as KGHDR and CDR2 as SFDVKD. CDR3 amino acids: CATSAGMGQFF. CDR3 nucleotide sequence: TGTGCCACCAGTGCAGGGATGGGGCAGTTCTTC.

This clonotype was found many times. The J gene is TRBJ2-3, the V gene TRBV7-8; 10 bases fit TRBD1. CDR3 length equals 16 residues. Looked up from germline, CDR1 is SGHVS and CDR2 is FQNEAQ. Trimming removed 2 bases from V and 3 bases from J; junction bases left unmatched: 5. The chain's CDR3 is CASSLQTGGTTDTQYF. The DNA for the CDR3 is TGTGCCAGCAGCTTACAGACAGGGGGCACGACAGATACGCAGTATTTT.

This chain joins TRBV21-1 and TRBJ2-7; TRBD2, the D gene given by the table, was not confirmed from the DNA. TRBV21-1 is a pseudogene locus. There are 16 residues in the CDR3. The CDR3 coding sequence is TGTGCCAGCAGCCCCCGGACTAGCGGGAGAGTACACGAGCAGTACGTC. Translating it yields CASSPRTSGRVHEQYV.

This clonotype was detected ten times or more. The V call is TRBV6-1, the J call TRBJ2-7; 8 nucleotides line up with TRBD2. Per the germline V gene, CDR1 is MNHNS and CDR2 is SASEGT. J lost 1 base, V lost 4 bases, and 15 bases had no gene match. This CDR3 comprises 18 residues. Here the CDR3 DNA reads TGTGCCAGCAGTGCCGGGACTAGTCTTTTTAGTCTTTCCTACGAGCAGTACGTC. As protein: CASSAGTSLFSLSYEQYV.

This clonotype appeared many times. This chain links TRBV4-1 with TRBJ1-5; 8 bases align to TRBD1. The CDR3 is made up of 14 amino acids. V trimming: 8 bases; J trimming: 6 bases; junction bases outside the gene matches: 9. CDR1 MGHRA and CDR2 YSYEKL come from the germline V gene. The CDR3 coding sequence is TGCGCCAGCGAATCCGGACAGGGCCGTCAGCCCCAGCATTTT. Protein: CASESGQGRQPQHF.

This clonotype appeared many times. The V and J genes are TRBV6-2 or TRBV6-3 and TRBJ2-1; a weak D match, TRBD2 (6 bases). The CDR3 covers 13 residues. Germline V gene data show CDR1 as MNHEY and CDR2 as SVGEGT. V lost 7 bases and J lost 5, with 12 bases in between. The CDR3 reads CASKILAHNEQFF. CDR3 bases: TGTGCCAGCAAAATACTAGCCCACAATGAGCAGTTCTTC.

This clonotype was recorded many times. V gene TRBV7-6 combines with J gene TRBJ2-2, with TRBD2 matching 7 bases. Germline V gene data show CDR1 as SGHVS and CDR2 as FNYEAQ. The V gene end was trimmed by 6 bases and the J gene end by 7 bases; junction bases not matched to a gene: 5. This CDR3 is 13 amino acids long. The CDR3 sequence: CASSHTSDGELFF. The CDR3 nucleotides read TGTGCCAGCAGTCACACTAGCGACGGGGAGCTGTTTTTT. Complete variable domain (other parts from reference TRBV7-6 and TRBJ2-2): GAGVSQSPRYKVTKRGQDVALRCDPISGHVSLYWYRQALGQGPEFLTYFNYEAQQDKSGLPNDRFSAERPEGSISTLTIQRTEQRDSAMYRCASSHTSDGELFFGEGSRLTVL.

The chain recombines TRBV29-1 with TRBJ1-1, with no clear D. The CDR3 has 13 residues. Germline values: CDR1 SQVTM, CDR2 ANQGSEA. V was cut by 4 bases and J by 1 base, with 10 bases left in between. The CDR3 DNA follows: TGCAGCGTTGTAGGGCAATCGAACACTGAAGCTTTCTTT. This gives the protein CSVVGQSNTEAFF.

This clonotype was counted ten times or more. The rearrangement links TRBV12-5 to TRBJ1-2; 12 positions match TRBD1. The CDR3 has 17 residues. Germline assignment: CDR1 LGHNT and CDR2 FRNRAP. Germline trimming cut 0 bases from V and 4 bases from J; bases unmatched to any gene: 6. CDR3 sequence reads: CASGLVRGTGGAYGYTF. DNA of the CDR3: TGTGCTAGTGGTTTGGTACGCGGGACAGGGGGCGCCTATGGCTACACCTTC.

This clonotype came up many times. J is TRBJ2-1 and V is TRBV24-1, with D perhaps TRBD1 (5 bases). Trimming removed 3 bases from V and 0 bases from J, with 14 bases in between. CDR1 and CDR2 from the germline V gene are KGHDR and SFDVKD. The CDR3 is 17 amino acids. CDR3 sequence: CATSDPHHRSSYNEQFF. As DNA, the CDR3 is TGTGCCACCAGTGATCCCCACCACAGGAGCTCCTACAATGAGCAGTTCTTC.

In its sample, this clonotype was seen many times. The chain recombines TRBV7-2 with TRBJ2-5, with unresolved D. V shed 4 bases and J shed 5 bases, with 8 bases lying between them. The CDR3 is 12 amino acids. CDR1 and CDR2 (germline): SGHTA, FQGNSA. CDR3 region: CASSSNRETQYF. The CDR3 DNA reads as TGTGCCAGCAGCTCTAACCGGGAGACCCAGTACTTC.

The chain employs TRBV3-1 and TRBJ2-1, with 9 bases fitting TRBD1. The CDR3 runs 13 residues. V gave up 8 bases and J gave up 10 bases; unmatched junction bases: 9. Germline V gives CDR1 LGHDT, CDR2 YNNKEL (reference sequence). The CDR3 region is CASAGQGLGEQFF. The CDR3 region has the DNA TGTGCCAGCGCGGGACAGGGATTAGGAGAGCAGTTCTTC.

The table lists this clonotype with a few counts. The J gene is TRBJ2-7, the V gene TRBV7-9; 7 bases fit TRBD2. J gave up 6 bases and V 1 base, and 6 bases lay outside the gene matches. CDR1 is SEHNR and CDR2 is FQNEAQ in the germline V gene (reference sequence). The CDR3 consists of 14 residues. The CDR3 sequence: CASSLGEGSGEQYV. The DNA of the CDR3 is TGTGCCAGCAGCTTAGGGGAGGGATCCGGCGAGCAGTACGTC.

This clonotype was seen more than once but under ten times. The V and J genes are TRBV28 and TRBJ1-5, with unresolved D. The CDR3 length is 16 residues. With 1 base removed from V and 2 bases from J, the gap between germline ends came to 12 bases. Looked up from germline, CDR1 is MDHEN and CDR2 is SYDVKM. CDR3 sequence (DNA): TGTGCCAGCAGTTTATTAGCCTCGTATGGCAATCAGCCCCAGCATTTT. Translated: CASSLLASYGNQPQHF.

V gene TRBV7-2 combines with J gene TRBJ2-3; 8 bases align to TRBD1. V shed 0 bases, J shed 6 bases, and the junction held 11 bases outside the gene matches. Germline CDR1 SGHTA, CDR2 FQGNSA. This CDR3 is built from 17 residues. This CDR3 is CASSLAQGTGYYDTQYF. Written as DNA, the CDR3 is TGTGCCAGCAGCTTAGCGCAAGGGACAGGCTACTATGATACGCAGTATTTT.

This clonotype was observed at least ten times. The gene calls are TRBV20-1 and TRBJ2-1; 10 nucleotides align to TRBD2. J lost 7 bases, V lost 6 bases, and 9 bases had no gene match. The CDR3 covers 14 residues. Germline V gene lookup returns CDR1 DFQATT and CDR2 SNEGSKA (reference sequence). CDR3 coding DNA: TGCAGTGCCGCAGGGACTAGCGAAAGAAATGAGCAGTTCTTC. It codes for CSAAGTSERNEQFF.

The sample holds many counts of this clonotype. CDR3 DNA sequence: TGCAGCGTACAGCAAGGGACAGGGGGCGCCCAGGAGACCCAGTACTTC. Amino acids: CSVQQGTGGAQETQYF. J is TRBJ2-5 and V is TRBV29-1; 12 nucleotides align to TRBD1. Germline V CDR1 and CDR2: SQVTM, ANQGSEA. J gave up 5 bases and V 6 bases, and 13 bases lay outside the gene matches. The CDR3 totals 16 residues.

Worth noting for this clonotype: Being one base from a much bigger clone, this may be a read error. The J gene is TRBJ2-7, the V gene TRBV20-1, with D perhaps TRBD1 (5 bases). Trimming cost V 4 bases and J 6 bases, with 10 bases left between them. This CDR3 comprises 11 residues. Germline V gene data show CDR1 as DFQATT and CDR2 as SNEGSKA (reference sequence). The CDR3 loop is CSATPGCEQYF. The CDR3 DNA reads TGCAGTGCTACCCCAGGGTGCGAGCAGTACTTC.

This clonotype is classed as medium-sized. The chain couples TRBV11-2 to TRBJ2-2; D not certain. Per the germline V gene, CDR1 is SGHAT and CDR2 is FQNNGV. CDR3 length: 13 amino acids. Deletions cut 3 bases from V and 5 bases from J, with 7 bases between. CDR3 sequence: CASSFFGTGELFF. The CDR3 DNA is TGTGCCAGCAGCTTTTTTGGGACCGGGGAGCTGTTTTTT.

As regards this clonotype: A read error is possible here, since a much larger clone lies one base away. The chain combines TRBV14 with TRBJ1-3; a possible D gene is TRBD1 (5 bases). The length of the CDR3 is 18 residues. Germline values: CDR1 SGHDN, CDR2 FVKESK. Trimming left V 4 bases short and J 0 bases short, with 19 bases between. CDR3 nucleotides: TGTGCCAGCAGCCGAGTGGTACCAGGGTCCAGCTCTGGAAACACCATATATTTT. Protein: CASSRVVPGSSSGNTIYF. The whole variable domain, remainder taken from reference TRBV14 and TRBJ1-3, is EAGVTQFPSHSVIEKGQTVTLRCDPISGHDNLYWYRRVMGKEIKFLLHFVKESKQDESGMPNNRFLAERTGGTYSTLKVQPAELEDSGVYFCASSRVVPGSSSGNTIYFGEGSWLTVV.

This clonotype has ten or more counts. This chain uses TRBV4-2 with TRBJ2-7; TRBD2 matches at 9 bases. The V gene end was trimmed by 3 bases and the J gene end by 3 bases; junction bases not matched to a gene: 3. The CDR3 sequence is 14 residues long. From germline, CDR1 is LGHNA and CDR2 YNFKEQ. Here the CDR3 reads CASSQETSGYEQYF. CDR3 in DNA: TGTGCCAGCAGCCAGGAGACTAGCGGCTACGAGCAGTACTTC.

This clonotype was counted many times. V is TRBV10-3 and J is TRBJ1-1, with TRBD1 matching over 9 bases. The germline CDR1 and CDR2 sequences are ENHRY and SYGVKD. The CDR3 has 15 residues. Trimming cost V 6 bases and J 4 bases; bases outside gene matches: 9. The CDR3 DNA follows: TGTGCCATCAGGGGAACCGGGACAGGGAGCACTGAAGCTTTCTTT. Translation: CAIRGTGTGSTEAFF.